This T cell receptor beta chain was retrieved from a study of T cells after yellow fever vaccination. Germline CDR1 is DFQATT and CDR2 is SNEGSKA (reference sequence). Trimming shortened V by 3 bases and J by 0 bases, and 12 bases separated the two germline ends. The CDR3 extends over 15 amino acids. TCRdb processed the 5' RACE reads anew with MiXCR; each CDR3 protein has one entry. The sample has hundreds of thousands of distinct CDR3 sequences; around 4% are singletons. The sample was PBMCs, taken on the day of the yellow fever booster vaccination. This TCR was recovered from a man between 18 and 29 years old who received the YFV17D yellow fever vaccine. The J gene is TRBJ2-1, the V gene TRBV20-1, with D unresolved. CDR3 in DNA: TGCAGTGCTAGCATTAAAGCTCGCTCCTACAATGAGCAGTTCTTC. It encodes CSASIKARSYNEQFF.